The next 26 T cell receptor beta chains were all read from a single sample in a study of shared clonotypes between healthy human individuals. Naive CD8 cells lacked CD45RO, underwent positive selection for CCR7 and left out terminally differentiated effector memory CD45RA+ cells. Profiled with immunoSEQ multiplex PCR; TCRdb holds only in-frame clones, not every one. The sample holds 750,000 to 1,000,000 clones; almost 95% are singletons and the top ten take about 24%. Input material: naive CD8+ T cells sorted from blood. The receptors shown here come from a man under 40 in good health.

This clone was observed a few times. The V gene is TRBV29-1, the J gene TRBJ1-4; weak D call: TRBD1 (5 bases). The CDR3 is 12 residues long. V was clipped by 1 base and J by 13 bases, with 13 bases between them. Per germline, CDR1 SQVTM and CDR2 ANQGSEA. CDR3 in amino acids: CSVEGNEGRLFF. In DNA, the CDR3 is TGCAGCGTTGAAGGCAACGAGGGGAGACTGTTTTTT.

V gene TRBV7-9 combines with J gene TRBJ2-7; 8 bases map to TRBD1. The CDR3 loop spans 17 amino acids. Germline CDR1 SEHNR, CDR2 FQNEAQ (reference sequence). With 2 bases clipped from V and 4 bases from J, the junction kept 13 bases outside the gene matches. This CDR3 reads CASSLLLGQGAVYEQYF. Written as DNA, the CDR3 is TGTGCCAGCAGCTTACTTCTTGGGCAGGGGGCGGTATACGAGCAGTACTTC.

J is TRBJ2-1 and V is TRBV18, with no clear D. Germline assignment: CDR1 KGHSH and CDR2 LQKENI. CDR3 length: 11 residues. V shed 2 bases and J shed 9 bases, with 5 bases lying between them. The CDR3 region is CASSPETEQFF. The CDR3 DNA reads as TGTGCCAGCTCACCAGAGACTGAGCAGTTCTTC.

The rearrangement joins TRBV28 to TRBJ2-6; D unresolved. The germline gives CDR1 MDHEN, CDR2 SYDVKM. With 6 bases removed from V and 14 bases from J, the gap between germline ends came to 17 bases. CDR3 size: 13 residues. The CDR3 bases are TGTGCCAGCAGCAGTGCCGGGTTAGGGTTCCTGACTTTC. Amino acids: CASSSAGLGFLTF.

V gene TRBV11-2 combines with J gene TRBJ1-4; 7 nucleotides line up with TRBD1. CDR1 is SGHAT and CDR2 is FQNNGV in the germline V gene. The length of the CDR3 is 16 residues. V lost 1 base and J lost 3; bases outside the gene matches: 5. The CDR3 nucleotides are TGTGCCAGCAGCTTAGTGCGCACAGGGGCTAATGAAAAACTGTTTTTT. It specifies CASSLVRTGANEKLFF.

The chain recombines TRBV6-5 with TRBJ2-7; TRBD1 might be the D (6 bases). From germline, CDR1 is MNHEY and CDR2 SVGAGI. The CDR3 covers 13 residues. Trimming took 10 bases from V and 4 from J, leaving 17 bases between them. CDR3 coding DNA: TGTGCCACCCAAGGGGGTTTAGGGTACGAGCAGTACTTC. Translated, it gives CATQGGLGYEQYF.

The chain uses TRBV7-9 and TRBJ2-7, with TRBD2 as a possible D gene (5 bases). The V gene lost 5 bases and the J gene lost 4 bases, with 15 bases spanning the gap. Germline V lookup: CDR1 SEHNR, CDR2 FQNEAQ (reference sequence). The CDR3 length is 14 residues. CDR3 sequence: CASSPRGPTYEQYF. The CDR3 DNA sequence: TGTGCCAGCAGCCCGCGAGGGCCGACGTACGAGCAGTACTTC.

The chain joins TRBV15 to TRBJ2-7; tentatively, D is TRBD1 or TRBD2 (5 bases each). The CDR3 consists of 13 residues. Germline assignment: CDR1 LNHNV and CDR2 YYDKDF (reference sequence). The V and J ends lost 5 bases and 2 bases respectively, with 10 bases between them. The CDR3 DNA is TGTGCCACCAGCGGGCAGGGAGCCTACGAGCAGTACTTC. This translates into CATSGQGAYEQYF.

The chain has TRBV2 and TRBJ2-7; D is possibly TRBD1 (6 bases). The V end was cut by 3 bases, the J end by 2 bases, with 14 bases between. This CDR3 comprises 15 residues. Germline V gene sequence: CDR1 SNHLY, CDR2 FYNNEI. The CDR3 DNA reads TGTGCCAGCAGTGAGAATACAGGGCTCGCCTACGAGCAGTACTTC. Residues: CASSENTGLAYEQYF.

V gene TRBV7-2 combines with J gene TRBJ1-5; D unclear. Per the germline V gene, CDR1 is SGHTA and CDR2 is FQGNSA. The CDR3 contains 13 residues. The germline V and J ends were trimmed by 5 bases and 0 bases, with 5 bases remaining between them. The CDR3 DNA follows: TGTGCCAGCAGCCCCTATAGCAATCAGCCCCAGCATTTT. Translating gives CASSPYSNQPQHF.

This clone came up once. The V call is TRBV11-2, the J call TRBJ2-7, with TRBD1 identical over 12 bases. V dropped 4 bases and J dropped 6; count of bases not matched to a gene: 7. This CDR3 spans 15 amino acids. Germline V gives CDR1 SGHAT, CDR2 FQNNGV. CDR3 DNA sequence: TGTGCCAGCAGCTCCCCGGGACAGGGGGCGATCGAGCAGTACTTC. Its protein product is CASSSPGQGAIEQYF.

The V call is TRBV6-1, the J call TRBJ2-1; no definite D call. Germline V gene data show CDR1 as MNHNS and CDR2 as SASEGT. The V end was cut by 3 bases, the J end by 8 bases, with 5 bases between. This CDR3 comprises 11 residues. CDR3 DNA: TGTGCCAGCAGTGAGGGTTATGAGCAGTTCTTC. Translation: CASSEGYEQFF.

This sequence joins TRBV27 and TRBJ1-2; tentatively, D is TRBD1 (5 bases). Trimming stripped 3 bases from V and 2 bases from J, with 19 bases between. Germline V CDR1 and CDR2: MNHEY, SMNVEV (reference sequence). The CDR3 sequence is 17 residues long. The CDR3 region has the DNA TGTGCCAGCAGTTTTTCCCGGACATTTGGGGTGAACTATGGCTACACCTTC. It codes for CASSFSRTFGVNYGYTF.

The V and J genes are TRBV6-4 and TRBJ2-1; D possibly corresponds to TRBD1 (6 bases). Looked up from germline, CDR1 is MRHNA and CDR2 is SNTAGT. Deletions cut 3 bases from V and 4 bases from J, with 13 bases between. The CDR3 covers 15 residues. This CDR3 is CASSEDLTGYNEQFF. CDR3 DNA sequence: TGTGCCAGCAGTGAAGATTTGACAGGTTACAATGAGCAGTTCTTC.

The chain links TRBV10-1 to TRBJ2-7, with TRBD2 matching over 9 bases. CDR3 length: 15 residues. Germline V gives CDR1 WNHNN, CDR2 SYGVQD (reference sequence). The trim removed 4 bases at V and 2 bases at J, leaving 6 bases unmatched. CDR3 in amino acids: CASSAGRTSAYEQYF. The CDR3 coding sequence is TGCGCCAGCAGTGCCGGCCGGACTAGCGCCTACGAGCAGTACTTC.

The chain links TRBV7-9 to TRBJ2-3, with TRBD2 matching 8 bases. The V and J ends lost 1 base and 6 bases, in that order; junction bases with no gene match: 9. The CDR3 has 16 amino acids. Germline lookup yields CDR1 SEHNR and CDR2 FQNEAQ (reference sequence). In nucleotides, the CDR3 is TGTGCCAGCAGCTTAGAGGGGTCGGGAGGGCCGGATACGCAGTATTTT. Translating it yields CASSLEGSGGPDTQYF.

The chain uses TRBV13 and TRBJ2-6; unclear D gene. Trimming pared 5 bases from V and 0 bases from J, leaving 5 bases between. The CDR3 sequence is 14 residues long. Germline CDR1 reads PRHDT; CDR2 reads FYEKMQ (reference sequence). CDR3 amino acids: CASSRYSGANVLTF. Here the CDR3 DNA reads TGTGCCAGCAGCCGGTACTCTGGGGCCAACGTCCTGACTTTC.

To note about this clone: The same CDR3 is also encoded by other DNA sequences in this sample. The chain is built from TRBV11-2 and TRBJ2-7; D gene ambiguous. V shed 0 bases and J shed 0 bases, with 9 bases lying between them. This CDR3 has 15 amino acids. Germline assignment: CDR1 SGHAT and CDR2 FQNNGV. The chain's CDR3 is CASSLEVPSSYEQYF. As DNA, the CDR3 is TGTGCCAGCAGCTTAGAAGTCCCTAGCTCCTACGAGCAGTACTTC. The variable domain in full, completed from reference TRBV11-2 and TRBJ2-7, reads EAGVAQSPRYKIIEKRQSVAFWCNPISGHATLYWYQQILGQGPKLLIQFQNNGVVDDSQLPKDRFSAERLKGVDSTLKIQPAKLEDSAVYLCASSLEVPSSYEQYFGPGTRLTVT.

The chain carries TRBV9 and TRBJ1-4; D is undetermined. With 3 bases removed from V and 7 bases from J, the gap between germline ends came to 19 bases. The CDR3 is 16 residues long. From germline, CDR1 is SGDLS and CDR2 YYNGEE. CDR3 DNA: TGTGCCAGCAGCGGGGGTCTGAGCGGGCGTAGTGAAAAACTGTTTTTT. It translates to CASSGGLSGRSEKLFF.

This clone has only one observation. The chain links TRBV4-1 to TRBJ2-1; D not certain. Germline V CDR1 and CDR2: MGHRA, YSYEKL. The CDR3 has 15 residues. The V end was cut by 4 bases, the J end by 2 bases, with 12 bases between. The CDR3 here is CASSRRSETYNEQFF. In DNA form, the CDR3 reads TGCGCCAGCAGCCGACGGTCCGAAACCTACAATGAGCAGTTCTTC.

On this clone: The sample carries other DNA sequences with the same CDR3. The J gene is TRBJ2-2, the V gene TRBV27; TRBD2 might be the D (6 bases). In germline, CDR1 is MNHEY, CDR2 SMNVEV (reference sequence). The ends were cut back, 6 bases at V and 5 bases at J, with 16 bases in the middle. The CDR3 runs to 15 residues. CDR3 in amino acids: CASSPRGRGTGELFF. The CDR3 DNA follows: TGTGCCAGCAGCCCCCGGGGGAGAGGGACCGGGGAGCTGTTTTTT.

The chain carries TRBV7-2 and TRBJ2-5; D possibly corresponds to TRBD2 (6 bases). Trimming pared 10 bases from V and 0 bases from J, leaving 24 bases between. The CDR3 runs to 17 residues. Germline loops: CDR1 SGHTA, CDR2 FQGNSA. The CDR3 bases are TGTGCCACCGAAAGCTTAGTCGTTAGGGAGGACCAAGAGACCCAGTACTTC. Translated: CATESLVVREDQETQYF.

The CDR3 reads CASSYSMGHETQYF. DNA for the CDR3: TGTGCCAGCAGTTACTCGATGGGGCACGAGACGCAGTATTTT. V gene TRBV6-6 combines with J gene TRBJ2-3; possibly TRBD1 for D (5 bases). The CDR3 is 14 residues long. In germline, CDR1 is MNHNY, CDR2 SVGAGI (reference sequence). The germline V and J ends were trimmed by 0 bases and 9 bases, with 13 bases remaining between them.

The count of this clone is one. This chain uses TRBV4-1 with TRBJ2-7; tentative D call: TRBD1 (6 bases). CDR1 and CDR2 (germline): MGHRA, YSYEKL. The CDR3 loop spans 15 amino acids. The V end lost 0 bases, the J end lost 2 bases, and 11 bases lay between the germline ends. As DNA, the CDR3 is TGCGCCAGCAGCCAAGATTCAGGGGACCCCTACGAGCAGTACTTC. Its protein is CASSQDSGDPYEQYF.

The V and J genes are TRBV19 and TRBJ2-5; possibly TRBD1 for D (6 bases). The germline gives CDR1 LNHDA, CDR2 SQIVND (reference sequence). Deletions cut 5 bases from V and 5 bases from J, with 15 bases between. CDR3 length: 14 residues. The CDR3 loop reads CASSLTGILETQYF. The CDR3 nucleotides are TGTGCCAGTAGTCTTACAGGGATTTTGGAGACCCAGTACTTC.

The chain employs TRBV27 and TRBJ1-2, with 9 nucleotides matching TRBD1. This CDR3 spans 16 amino acids. The germline V gene encodes CDR1 MNHEY and CDR2 SMNVEV (reference sequence). V lost 7 bases to trimming and J lost 0 bases; unmatched junction nucleotides: 9. CDR3 residues: CASKPWDRESNYGYTF. CDR3 in DNA: TGTGCCAGCAAACCATGGGACAGGGAATCTAACTATGGCTACACCTTC.